These 26 T cell receptor beta chains were sequenced from one sample in a study of T cells in Graves' hyperthyroidism and ophthalmopathy (dated by TCRdb to about 2019). Receptors were amplified or captured by multiplex PCR. The sequencer was an Illumina HiSeq 2000. The TCR beta CDR3 regions were amplified from the RNA transcripts. For the first round of RT-PCR on the TCR CDR3, the HTBI primer set was used together with the Qiagen OneStep RT-PCR kit. Through fastp at Q25 and MiXCR, TCRdb rebuilt clones from the public reads, retaining in-frame beta chains. When rows share a CDR3 protein, they turn into one entry using the most common DNA and genes. In all, the sample holds roughly 740,000 distinct CDR3 sequences, and about 17% of those were seen once. The leading ten clones occupy over 7.5% of the sample. The sequenced material came from blood. These receptors all stem from a man between 18 and 35 years old with Graves' hyperthyroidism.

The chain employs TRBV18 and TRBJ2-7, with 14 bases matching TRBD2. The CDR3 runs 18 residues. CDR1 is KGHSH, CDR2 LQKENI, per germline. After removal of 5 bases from V and 3 bases from J, the junction contained 12 bases not matched to a gene. CDR3 DNA sequence: TGTGCCAGCTCAATAACCTCGGGACTAGCGGGAGCCTTCTACGAGCAGTACTTC. This sequence encodes CASSITSGLAGAFYEQYF.

The chain uses TRBV20-1 and TRBJ2-3; D remains unclear. The V end was cut by 6 bases, the J end by 0 bases, with 10 bases between. CDR3 size: 13 residues. In germline, CDR1 is DFQATT, CDR2 SNEGSKA (reference sequence). The CDR3 region has the DNA TGCAGTGCCGAGCCTACAAGCACAGATACGCAGTATTTT. Translated: CSAEPTSTDTQYF.

At least ten counts were recorded for this clonotype. The V and J genes are TRBV6-1 and TRBJ2-3; 8 positions match TRBD1. Germline-derived CDR1 and CDR2 are MNHNS and SASEGT. With V trimmed by 6 bases and J by 4 bases, 6 bases remained unmatched. This CDR3 is built from 14 residues. The DNA for the CDR3 is TGTGCCAGCAGCGACAGGGGCCCGCCAGATACGCAGTATTTT. Its protein product is CASSDRGPPDTQYF.

This clonotype was seen a few times. The genes are TRBV29-1 and TRBJ2-7, with a possible D match to TRBD1 (6 bases). Trimming pared 6 bases from V and 0 bases from J, leaving 15 bases between. There are 14 residues in the CDR3. Germline CDR1 and CDR2: SQVTM and ANQGSEA. The CDR3 DNA reads TGCAGCGTCACCCCAGGGGCTTTCTCCTACGAGCAGTACTTC. Protein: CSVTPGAFSYEQYF.

The CDR3 DNA sequence: TGTGCCAGCAGTTACTCGGGGGGAGGATTTGAGCAGTTCTTC. Protein sequence: CASSYSGGGFEQFF. The chain couples TRBV6-2 or TRBV6-3 to TRBJ2-1; tentatively, D is TRBD2 (6 bases). Trimming cost V 0 bases and J 9 bases, with 12 bases left between them. This CDR3 is 14 amino acids long. Germline V gene sequence: CDR1 MNHEY, CDR2 SVGEGT.

CDR3 nucleotide sequence: TGCAGTGCTAGAAAGGACGAGAGCAATCAGCCCCAGCATTTT. Its protein product is CSARKDESNQPQHF. The chain uses TRBV20-1 and TRBJ1-5; D is undetermined. CDR3 length: 14 residues. Germline V gene lookup returns CDR1 DFQATT and CDR2 SNEGSKA (reference sequence). The V end lost 2 bases, the J end lost 1 base, and 9 bases lay between the germline ends.

The table lists this clonotype with a few counts. This chain links TRBV24-1 with TRBJ2-3; no clear D gene. CDR3 length: 12 residues. Germline assignment: CDR1 KGHDR and CDR2 SFDVKD. Trimming took 1 base from V and 6 from J, leaving 4 bases between them. The CDR3 bases are TGTGCCACCAGTGATTTAGTCGATACGCAGTATTTT. Translated, it gives CATSDLVDTQYF.

This clonotype was found once. The chain is built from TRBV12-3 or TRBV12-4 and TRBJ2-1; 8 bases align to TRBD2. The CDR3 is 16 amino acids. J gave up 9 bases and V 3 bases, and 13 bases lay outside the gene matches. The CDR3 DNA reads as TGTGCCAGCAGTTTGATGTCGGGAGCGGGAGTTATTGAGCAGTTCTTC. It translates to CASSLMSGAGVIEQFF.

The sample holds a few counts of this clonotype. The J gene is TRBJ2-1, the V gene TRBV5-4; TRBD2 matches 8 bases. Trimming cost V 0 bases and J 5 bases; bases outside gene matches: 4. The CDR3 consists of 15 residues. Germline-derived CDR1 and CDR2 are SGHNT and YYREEE (reference sequence). CDR3 coding DNA: TGTGCCAGCAGCTTGGGGAGCGGGAGACACAATGAGCAGTTCTTC. This translates into CASSLGSGRHNEQFF.

This clonotype was recorded a few times. The chain joins TRBV4-2 to TRBJ2-6, with 7 positions matching TRBD1. CDR1 and CDR2 (germline): LGHNA, YNFKEQ. The CDR3 consists of 16 residues. Germline trimming cut 4 bases from V and 2 bases from J; bases unmatched to any gene: 5. The CDR3 reads CASSLTTGAGANVLTF. The CDR3 DNA reads as TGTGCCAGCAGCCTTACAACAGGGGCTGGGGCCAACGTCCTGACTTTC.

This clonotype was observed at least ten times. This rearrangement joins TRBV7-6 to TRBJ2-7; 10 bases line up with TRBD1. There are 14 residues in the CDR3. Per the germline V gene, CDR1 is SGHVS and CDR2 is FNYEAQ. J gave up 4 bases and V 3 bases, and 3 bases lay outside the gene matches. The CDR3, as DNA: TGTGCCAGCAGCTTTGGACAGGGGGTTTACGAGCAGTACTTC. Translating gives CASSFGQGVYEQYF.

This clonotype was seen more than once but under ten times. The gene calls are TRBV5-1 and TRBJ2-7; TRBD2 might be the D (6 bases). Germline V gene data show CDR1 as SGHRS and CDR2 as YFSETQ. The CDR3 is 14 amino acids. Between the trimmed V and J ends, which lost 4 bases and 6 bases, there was a span of 17 bases. The CDR3 coding sequence is TGCGCCAGCAGCCCCTTCGGGCGGAGGGGCGAGCAGTACTTC. Its protein is CASSPFGRRGEQYF.

There are many counts of this clonotype. The chain carries TRBV2 and TRBJ2-1, with no clear D. The CDR3 totals 15 residues. Looked up from germline, CDR1 is SNHLY and CDR2 is FYNNEI. With 7 bases removed from V and 2 bases from J, the gap between germline ends came to 15 bases. This chain's CDR3 is CASTLDRVPYNEQFF. The CDR3 DNA sequence: TGTGCCAGCACCTTGGATAGGGTCCCCTACAATGAGCAGTTCTTC.

The chain employs TRBV7-9 and TRBJ2-1; a possible D gene is TRBD2 (6 bases). This CDR3 region has 14 residues. Trimming stripped 7 bases from V and 7 bases from J, with 17 bases between. Germline CDR1 reads SEHNR; CDR2 reads FQNEAQ (reference sequence). The CDR3 is CASTLEGGGNEQFF. In nucleotides, the CDR3 is TGTGCCAGCACCCTAGAGGGAGGTGGGAATGAGCAGTTCTTC.

This clonotype was detected ten times or more. This chain uses TRBV28 with TRBJ2-3; 7 bases map to TRBD1. This CDR3 is built from 15 residues. The germline V gene encodes CDR1 MDHEN and CDR2 SYDVKM. The J segment lost 0 bases and the V segment lost 7 bases, leaving 7 bases of the junction unmatched. CDR3 region: CASTMGQTSTDTQYF. CDR3 nucleotide sequence: TGTGCCAGCACAATGGGACAGACTAGCACAGATACGCAGTATTTT.

In its sample, this clonotype was seen many times. This chain's CDR3 is CASGAGQGAGELFF. The CDR3, as DNA: TGTGCCAGCGGGGCGGGACAGGGTGCCGGGGAGCTGTTTTTT. The J gene is TRBJ2-2, the V gene TRBV6-5, with 9 bases that match TRBD1. The J segment lost 6 bases and the V segment lost 8 bases, leaving 7 bases of the junction unmatched. The CDR3 totals 14 residues. Germline-derived CDR1 and CDR2 are MNHEY and SVGAGI.

This clonotype was observed a handful of times. The V gene is TRBV6-1, the J gene TRBJ2-1; 7 positions agree with TRBD2. Germline trimming cut 3 bases from V and 7 bases from J; bases unmatched to any gene: 9. There are 15 residues in the CDR3. Looked up from germline, CDR1 is MNHNS and CDR2 is SASEGT. The CDR3 sequence is CASSDPRGRDNEQFF. CDR3 DNA sequence: TGTGCCAGCAGTGACCCCCGGGGGAGGGATAATGAGCAGTTCTTC.

This clonotype was picked up many times. The CDR3 loop is CASSDLTATDTQYF. Written as DNA, the CDR3 is TGTGCCAGCAGTGACCTAACAGCCACAGATACGCAGTATTTT. The chain combines TRBV11-3 with TRBJ2-3, with no clear D. Germline V gene data show CDR1 as SGHNT and CDR2 as YENEEA. The CDR3 runs 14 residues. The V end lost 6 bases, the J end lost 2 bases, and 12 bases lay between the germline ends. The variable domain in full, completed from reference TRBV11-3 and TRBJ2-3, reads EAGVVQSPRYKIIEKKQPVAFWCNPISGHNTLYWYLQNLGQGPELLIRYENEEAVDDSQLPKDRFSAERLKGVDSTLKIQPAELGDSAVYLCASSDLTATDTQYFGPGTRLTVL.

This clonotype was recorded at least ten times. The V and J genes are TRBV20-1 and TRBJ2-3; D assignment may be TRBD1 or TRBD2 (5 bases each). From germline, CDR1 is DFQATT and CDR2 SNEGSKA (reference sequence). Trimming cost V 0 bases and J 5 bases, with 15 bases left between them. This CDR3 spans 15 amino acids. The CDR3 region is CSARDLGTLGDTQYF. CDR3 sequence (DNA): TGCAGTGCTAGAGATCTCGGGACCCTGGGAGATACGCAGTATTTT.

This clonotype was counted many times. The chain couples TRBV29-1 to TRBJ2-5, with D maybe TRBD1 (7 bases). Germline V lookup: CDR1 SQVTM, CDR2 ANQGSEA. The CDR3 consists of 13 residues. V shed 7 bases and J shed 2 bases, with 14 bases lying between them. CDR3 DNA sequence: TGCAGCGCCCGGAGGGGGCCTCAAGAGACCCAGTACTTC. Its protein product is CSARRGPQETQYF.

The chain links TRBV7-2 to TRBJ2-7; 13 bases match TRBD2. J gave up 4 bases and V 5 bases, and 8 bases lay outside the gene matches. Per germline, CDR1 SGHTA and CDR2 FQGNSA. This CDR3 has 16 amino acids. CDR3 nucleotide sequence: TGTGCCAGCAGCCTCCGGACTAGCGGGAGTTTGTACGAGCAGTACTTC. As protein: CASSLRTSGSLYEQYF.

This clonotype was seen a single time. The chain has TRBV5-1 and TRBJ2-1, with D unresolved. The CDR3 extends over 14 amino acids. V was trimmed by 0 bases and J by 8 bases, leaving 12 bases between them. The germline V gene has CDR1 SGHRS and CDR2 YFSETQ. CDR3 in DNA: TGCGCCAGCAGCTTGGTTCCGGGTTCGGATGAGCAGTTCTTC. This translates into CASSLVPGSDEQFF.

This chain connects TRBV3-1 to TRBJ2-7, with D unresolved. V shed 1 base and J shed 0 bases, with 7 bases lying between them. CDR1 and CDR2 from the germline V gene are LGHDT and YNNKEL (reference sequence). The CDR3 has 14 amino acids. CDR3 sequence reads: CASSQAATSYEQYF. CDR3 bases: TGTGCCAGCAGCCAAGCCGCGACCTCCTACGAGCAGTACTTC.

This clonotype was detected ten times or more. The chain couples TRBV5-1 to TRBJ1-2; D perhaps matches TRBD1 (6 bases). V lost 2 bases to trimming and J lost 11 bases, with 19 bases between them. The germline V gene encodes CDR1 SGHRS and CDR2 YFSETQ. The CDR3 has 14 residues. In nucleotides, the CDR3 is TGCGCCAGCAGCTTAACAGGGATCGATATTTTTTACACCTTC. It is translated as CASSLTGIDIFYTF.

The V and J genes are TRBV20-1 and TRBJ2-3, with 12 bases aligning to TRBD1. This CDR3 region has 16 residues. Germline V CDR1 and CDR2: DFQATT, SNEGSKA (reference sequence). J gave up 3 bases and V 5 bases, and 9 bases lay outside the gene matches. The CDR3 here is CSAPPRDRGQTDTQYF. The CDR3 DNA reads TGCAGTGCTCCCCCTCGGGACAGGGGGCAAACAGATACGCAGTATTTT.

This clonotype was counted at least ten times. CDR3 protein: CASSRQVNTEAFF. DNA of the CDR3: TGTGCCAGCAGTCGACAGGTGAACACTGAAGCTTTCTTT. The gene calls are TRBV28 and TRBJ1-1, with D tentatively TRBD1 (6 bases). Germline V CDR1 and CDR2: MDHEN, SYDVKM. Trimming pared 5 bases from V and 0 bases from J, leaving 7 bases between. The CDR3 consists of 13 residues. The variable domain in full, completed from reference TRBV28 and TRBJ1-1, reads DVKVTQSSRYLVKRTGEKVFLECVQDMDHENMFWYRQDPGLGLRLIYFSYDVKMKEKGDIPEGYSVSREKKERFSLILESASTNQTSMYLCASSRQVNTEAFFGQGTRLTVV.